This entry is about one T cell receptor beta chain. It lacks a known antigen. Nothing much larger sits one base from this clone, and base qualities are not available. Ophthalmopathy patients were characterized by moderately to severely active disease, a Clinical Activity Score of at least 3, a NOSPECS grade of at least 4, and a disease duration under 3 months. Patients with other autoimmune diseases, uncontrolled infections, pregnancy or lactation were excluded from the study. Clinical symptoms, serum thyroxine, TRAb, thyroid ultrasound and orbital computed tomography formed the basis of the diagnosis. Using Ficoll-Paque density gradient centrifugation, PBMCs were isolated from about 9.4 ml of fresh peripheral blood. Total RNA was extracted with Trizol reagent and quality-checked on an Agilent 2100 Bioanalyzer. V and J lose 2 bases and 0 bases, and a span of 13 bases separates them. From its cysteine to its phenylalanine, the CDR3 spans 16 amino acids. The kept DNA is CDR3 alone, 48 bases in frame from the first base. The CDR1 and CDR2 encoded by the germline V gene are SGDLS and YYNGEE.

TCR beta CDR3 regions were amplified from RNA transcripts for repertoire sequencing. The first round was an RT-PCR using HTBI primers with the Qiagen OneStep RT-PCR kit, and this first round was followed by a second-round multiplex PCR, then size selection and purification. Libraries were sequenced paired-end with 100 bp reads on an Illumina HiSeq2000. In the authors' own workflow: SOAPnuke was used for read processing, and reads with adapters, uncalled bases, a mean Phred below 15, or no exact constant-primer or identifier match were discarded. COPE v1.2.5 was used to merge the high-quality paired reads. Each unique nucleotide sequence was treated as a clonotype, and MiTCR v1.1 was used to align the clonotypes to the IMGT TRB V, D and J references. Only V-J combinations with frequency above 0.0001 were analysed, covering more than 99% of repertoires. For each V-J combination, a TCR clonal expansion and chaos score was defined as F50 clonal expansion divided by the chaos observed in the TCRdist matrix. Features were reduced by Welch's t-statistics and random forest to 10 to 15 V-J combinations, which fed a naive Bayes classifier. The Morisita-Horn index was used to measure how similar the thyroid and blood repertoires were. The raw public data were reprocessed by TCRdb itself: fastp quality trimming at Q25, MiXCR clonotype calling, in-frame beta chains only. Rows with one shared CDR3 protein collapse into an entry with the most common genes and DNA. In this record, the V and J calls reflect TCRdb's handling and not the investigators' own analysis. The sample yields hundreds of thousands of distinct CDR3 sequences; around 40% were counted once. Of the sample, roughly 46% is held by the ten largest clones.

This sample was taken from a study of Graves' ophthalmopathy and Graves' hyperthyroidism (dated by TCRdb to 2017 to 2018). Describing the broader study: Peripheral blood was collected at initial diagnosis, prior to any treatment. In about six hyperthyroidism patients, the T-cell repertoire of thyroid tissue was compared with the T-cell repertoire of blood. An independent validation cohort was composed of roughly 19 hyperthyroidism patients and about 16 patients who later progressed from hyperthyroidism to ophthalmopathy. TCR beta repertoire signatures were used to distinguish Graves' ophthalmopathy from Graves' hyperthyroidism and to predict progression to ophthalmopathy. In total, 135 blood samples were TCR-sequenced: 43 ophthalmopathy, some 75 hyperthyroidism and around 17 hyperthyroidism-to-ophthalmopathy patients. To explore V-J signatures distinguishing ophthalmopathy from hyperthyroidism, a discovery set of around 100 patients (about 44 ophthalmopathy, some 55 stable hyperthyroidism) was enrolled. Once sampling was done, hyperthyroidism patients were given methimazole at a starting dose of 30 mg daily, while ophthalmopathy patients were given high-dose intravenous methylprednisolone.

On the study overall, not on this receptor specifically: Sample size was not predetermined statistically, and investigators were not blinded to group allocation. Ophthalmopathy was separated from stable hyperthyroidism by the 13-signature model with 85% to 90% sensitivity and just under 84% specificity in cross-validation and with 80%/75% in the test set. In validation, the model predicted ophthalmopathy progression with over 60% sensitivity and approximately 72% specificity; roughly 11 predicted patients were CT-confirmed with GO in a median of about 6.2 months. Most expanded thyroid clonotypes with frequency above 0.001 were also detected in blood, suggesting blood repertoires may reflect the thyroid immune response.

The sequence joins TRBV9 to TRBJ2-3; the D segment cannot be called with confidence. This receptor was taken from an adult man with Graves' ophthalmopathy. The sequenced sample consisted of peripheral blood. The nucleotide sequence reads TGTGCCAGCAGCGTCTTCCCGGCAGCTAGCACAGATACGCAGTATTTT. This encodes CASSVFPAASTDTQYF.